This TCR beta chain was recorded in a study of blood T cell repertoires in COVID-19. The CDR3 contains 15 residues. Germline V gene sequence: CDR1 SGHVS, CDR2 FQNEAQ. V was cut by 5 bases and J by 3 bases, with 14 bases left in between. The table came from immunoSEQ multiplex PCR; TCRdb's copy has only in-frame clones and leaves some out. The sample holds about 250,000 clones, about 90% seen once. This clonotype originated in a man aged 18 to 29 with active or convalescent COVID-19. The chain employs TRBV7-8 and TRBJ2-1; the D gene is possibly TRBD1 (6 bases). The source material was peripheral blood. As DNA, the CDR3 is TGTGCCAGCAGCCCCCGGACAGTACGCTACAATGAGCAGTTCTTC. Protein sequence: CASSPRTVRYNEQFF.